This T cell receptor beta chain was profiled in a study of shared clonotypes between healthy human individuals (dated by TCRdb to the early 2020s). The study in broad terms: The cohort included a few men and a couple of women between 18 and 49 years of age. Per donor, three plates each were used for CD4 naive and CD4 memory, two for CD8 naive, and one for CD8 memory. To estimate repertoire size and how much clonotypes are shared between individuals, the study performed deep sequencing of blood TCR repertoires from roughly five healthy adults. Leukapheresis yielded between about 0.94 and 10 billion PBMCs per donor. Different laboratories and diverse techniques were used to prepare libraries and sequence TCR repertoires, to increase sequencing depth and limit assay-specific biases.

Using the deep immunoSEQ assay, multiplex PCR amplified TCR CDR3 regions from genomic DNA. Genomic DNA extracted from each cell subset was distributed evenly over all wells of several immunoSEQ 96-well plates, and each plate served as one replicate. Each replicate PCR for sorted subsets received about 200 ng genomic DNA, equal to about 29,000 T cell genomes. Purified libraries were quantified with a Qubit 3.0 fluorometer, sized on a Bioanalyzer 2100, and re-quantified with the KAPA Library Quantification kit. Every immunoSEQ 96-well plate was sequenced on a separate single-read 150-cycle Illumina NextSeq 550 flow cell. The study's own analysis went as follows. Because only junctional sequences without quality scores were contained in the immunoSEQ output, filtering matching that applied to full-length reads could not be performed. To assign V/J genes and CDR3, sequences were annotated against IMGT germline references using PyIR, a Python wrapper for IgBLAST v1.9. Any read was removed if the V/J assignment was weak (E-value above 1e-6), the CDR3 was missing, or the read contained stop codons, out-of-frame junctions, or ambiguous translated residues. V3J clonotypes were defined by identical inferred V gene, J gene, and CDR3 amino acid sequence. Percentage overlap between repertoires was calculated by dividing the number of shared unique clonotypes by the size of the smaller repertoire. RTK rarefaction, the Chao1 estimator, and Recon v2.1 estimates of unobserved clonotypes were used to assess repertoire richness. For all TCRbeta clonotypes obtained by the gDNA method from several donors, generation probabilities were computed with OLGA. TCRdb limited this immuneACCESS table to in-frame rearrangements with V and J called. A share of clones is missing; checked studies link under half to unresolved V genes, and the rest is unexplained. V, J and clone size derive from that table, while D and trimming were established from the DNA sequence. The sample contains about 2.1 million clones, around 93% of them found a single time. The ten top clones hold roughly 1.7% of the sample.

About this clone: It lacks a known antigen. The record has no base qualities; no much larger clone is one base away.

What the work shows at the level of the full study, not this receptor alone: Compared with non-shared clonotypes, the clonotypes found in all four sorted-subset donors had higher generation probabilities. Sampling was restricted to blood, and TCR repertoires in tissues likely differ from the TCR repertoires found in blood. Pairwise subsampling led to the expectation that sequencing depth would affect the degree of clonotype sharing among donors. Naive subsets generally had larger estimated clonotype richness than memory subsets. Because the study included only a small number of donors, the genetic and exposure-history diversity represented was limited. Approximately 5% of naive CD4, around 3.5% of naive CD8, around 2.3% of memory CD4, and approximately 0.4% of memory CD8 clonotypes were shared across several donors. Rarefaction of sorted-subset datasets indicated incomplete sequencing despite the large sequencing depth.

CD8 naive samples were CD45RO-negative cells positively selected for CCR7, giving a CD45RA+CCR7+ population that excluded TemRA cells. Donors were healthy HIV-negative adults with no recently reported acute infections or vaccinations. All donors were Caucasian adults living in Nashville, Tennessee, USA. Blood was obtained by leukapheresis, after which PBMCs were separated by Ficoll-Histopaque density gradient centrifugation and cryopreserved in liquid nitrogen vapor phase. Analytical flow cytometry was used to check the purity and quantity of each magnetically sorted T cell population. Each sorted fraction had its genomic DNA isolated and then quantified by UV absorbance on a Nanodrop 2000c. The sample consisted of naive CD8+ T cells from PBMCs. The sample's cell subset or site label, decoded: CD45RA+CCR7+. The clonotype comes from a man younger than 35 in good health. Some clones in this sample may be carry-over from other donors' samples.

The CDR3 region reads CASSQTTGTVVGDEQFF. DNA sequence: TGCGCCAGCAGCCAAACCACCGGGACAGTGGTTGGGGATGAGCAGTTCTTC. Recombination connected TRBV4-1 to TRBJ2-1; TRBD1 aligns with 7 central bases. For CDR1 and CDR2, the germline V gene lists MGHRA and YSYEKL. Unmatched junction bases come to 15, with V trimmed by 2 bases and J by 8 bases. Its CDR3 holds 17 amino acids, cysteine through phenylalanine. The only DNA kept is the CDR3, 51 bases in frame from the first base.